This T cell receptor beta chain was profiled in a study of neurological immune-mediated disorders. Ten or more counts support this clonotype. TCRdb fed the 5' RACE reads into MiXCR, producing one record per CDR3 protein. In the table there are about 53,000 distinct CDR3 sequences, around 3.6% of which are singletons. The CDR3 has 12 amino acids. In germline, CDR1 is MNHEY, CDR2 SVGAGI. Trimming took off 5 bases at V and 7 bases at J, with 8 bases between the two ends. This receptor was obtained from a woman in her twenties or thirties with multiple sclerosis. V usage is TRBV6-5 and J usage is TRBJ2-2; D gene ambiguous. The sample comprised PBMCs. DNA of the CDR3: TGTGCCAGCAGTAGGGTCGGCGGGGAGCTGTTTTTT. Translation gives CASSRVGGELFF.